This T cell receptor beta chain was identified in a study of PD-1 blockade in mismatch repair-deficient tumors. Study at large: Patients had eleven to twelve mismatch repair-deficient cancer types, all previously treated and progressing.

Assay: immunoSEQ multiplex PCR; the TCRdb copy retains only in-frame clones and omits some. Of tens of thousands of clones in the sample, roughly 75% were seen once. This clone was observed a few times. Germline CDR1 and CDR2: LNHDA and SQIVND (reference sequence). This CDR3 has 13 amino acids. Deletions cut 7 bases from V and 2 bases from J, with 11 bases between. All patients were mismatch repair deficient, assessed by either PCR or immunohistochemistry. TCRs were sequenced from three patients responding to pembrolizumab. Material: peripheral blood, obtained 4 weeks after starting pembrolizumab. This receptor was obtained from an adult with mismatch repair-deficient cancer. The chain joins TRBV19 to TRBJ1-1; D gene ambiguous. CDR3 DNA sequence: TGTGCCAGTACGTATCGGGGAAACACTGAAGCTTTCTTT. This gives the protein CASTYRGNTEAFF.